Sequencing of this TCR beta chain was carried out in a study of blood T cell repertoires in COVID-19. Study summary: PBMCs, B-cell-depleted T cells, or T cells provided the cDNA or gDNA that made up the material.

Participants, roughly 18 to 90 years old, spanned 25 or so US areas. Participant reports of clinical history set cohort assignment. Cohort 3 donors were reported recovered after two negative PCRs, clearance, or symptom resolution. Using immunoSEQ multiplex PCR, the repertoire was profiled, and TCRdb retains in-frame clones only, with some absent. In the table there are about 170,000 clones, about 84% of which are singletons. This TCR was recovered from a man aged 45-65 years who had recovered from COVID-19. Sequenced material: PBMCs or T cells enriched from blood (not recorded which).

The CDR3 nucleotides are TGTGCCAGTAGTTCGTGGGGGCCCCTCTCTGGAAACACCATATATTTT. Residues: CASSSWGPLSGNTIYF. V is TRBV19 and J is TRBJ1-3, with D perhaps matching TRBD1 (6 bases). The V end lost 5 bases, the J end lost 0 bases, and 14 bases lay between the germline ends. CDR3 length equals 16 residues. The germline CDR1 and CDR2 sequences are LNHDA and SQIVND (reference sequence).